The 22 T cell receptor beta chains reported below all come from one sample, sequenced in a study of control samples from healthy donors and cancer patients. The assay was immunoSEQ multiplex PCR, and TCRdb's table has in-frame clones only and misses some. The sample has roughly 170,000 clones, just under 95% seen once. The source material was blood. The receptors shown here come from a man between 18 and 29 years old in good health.

The sample holds a few counts of this clone. This sample includes further DNA sequences coding for the same CDR3. The chain carries TRBV30 and TRBJ1-5; D not resolved. V lost 0 bases and J lost 0, with 3 bases in between. The germline gives CDR1 GTSNPN, CDR2 SVGIG (reference sequence). The CDR3 sequence is 13 residues long. The CDR3 sequence is CAWSVGSNQPQHF. Written as DNA, the CDR3 is TGTGCCTGGAGTGTGGGTAGCAATCAGCCCCAGCATTTT.

This clone appeared a single time. V is TRBV6-1 and J is TRBJ2-5, with D possibly TRBD2 on 5 matching bases. Trimming removed 2 bases from V and 7 bases from J, with 20 bases in between. CDR1 is MNHNS and CDR2 is SASEGT in the germline V gene. The CDR3 is made up of 16 amino acids. DNA for the CDR3: TGTGCCAGCAGTGAACGATGGGAGTGGCCCGGAGGGACCCAGTACTTC. This codes for CASSERWEWPGGTQYF.

The rearrangement joins TRBV12-3 or TRBV12-4 to TRBJ2-1; 8 bases are a match to TRBD2. The CDR3 extends over 13 amino acids. J lost 15 bases, V lost 6 bases, and 13 bases had no gene match. CDR3 bases: TGTGCCAGCAGCCTTGACGGGGGGGAGAAGGCGTTCTTC. It encodes CASSLDGGEKAFF.

This chain links TRBV5-1 with TRBJ2-5, with TRBD1 identical over 10 bases. V shed 0 bases and J 5 bases; nucleotides not matched to a gene: 7. The CDR3 is 16 amino acids. The germline gives CDR1 SGHRS, CDR2 YFSETQ. The DNA of the CDR3 is TGCGCCAGCAGCTTGGTCGGACAGGGGGGACAGGAGACCCAGTACTTC. It codes for CASSLVGQGGQETQYF.

This rearrangement joins TRBV11-2 to TRBJ1-4, with D maybe TRBD1 (5 bases). The CDR3 contains 15 residues. V was trimmed by 5 bases and J by 7 bases, leaving 17 bases between them. The germline V gene has CDR1 SGHAT and CDR2 FQNNGV. For the CDR3, the DNA is TGTGCCAGCAGCCCTAACCCAGGGTTGGGTGAAAAACTGTTTTTT. Protein sequence: CASSPNPGLGEKLFF.

The chain carries TRBV7-2 and TRBJ2-3, with no clear D. CDR3 length: 17 amino acids. Germline lookup yields CDR1 SGHTA and CDR2 FQGNSA. The V and J ends lost 5 bases and 2 bases respectively, with 20 bases between them. CDR3 loop: CASSRLKADRTTDTQYF. The CDR3 DNA reads TGTGCCAGCAGCCGTCTCAAGGCAGATCGAACCACAGATACGCAGTATTTT.

The genes are TRBV7-2 and TRBJ2-7; D possibly corresponds to TRBD2 (5 bases). V dropped 2 bases and J dropped 0 bases, with 11 bases sitting between them. This CDR3 has 15 residues. Germline CDR1 and CDR2: SGHTA and FQGNSA. CDR3 amino acids: CASSLRGKSSYEQYF. In DNA, the CDR3 is TGTGCCAGCAGCTTAAGAGGGAAAAGCTCCTACGAGCAGTACTTC.

This clone was counted between two and nine times. J is TRBJ2-1 and V is TRBV6-1; TRBD2 matches at 8 bases. Trimming at V came to 1 base and at J to 7 bases, leaving 6 bases not matched to a gene. Germline values: CDR1 MNHNS, CDR2 SASEGT. The CDR3 runs to 15 residues. The CDR3 reads CASSEGAGEPNEQFF. The DNA for the CDR3 is TGTGCCAGCAGTGAAGGAGCGGGGGAGCCTAATGAGCAGTTCTTC.

This chain joins TRBV14 and TRBJ2-2; a weak D match, TRBD1 (5 bases). Germline values: CDR1 SGHDN, CDR2 FVKESK. The V and J ends lost 8 bases and 3 bases respectively, with 13 bases between them. This CDR3 has 14 amino acids. The CDR3 DNA follows: TGTGCCAGCCCAGTAAAGGGGTACACCGGGGAGCTGTTTTTT. Translated, it gives CASPVKGYTGELFF.

This rearrangement joins TRBV3-1 (or the pseudogene TRBV3-2) to TRBJ1-2; D unclear. The V gene lost 0 bases and the J gene lost 4 bases, with 12 bases spanning the gap. The CDR3 runs to 15 residues. Germline V gives CDR1 LGHDT, CDR2 YNNKEL (reference sequence). The CDR3 is CASSQELAESYGYTF. The CDR3 coding sequence is TGTGCCAGCAGCCAAGAATTGGCGGAGTCCTATGGCTACACCTTC.

The chain has TRBV10-2 and TRBJ1-6; 8 positions agree with TRBD1. This CDR3 has 14 residues. Germline V gene sequence: CDR1 WSHSY, CDR2 SAAADI. The V segment lost 5 bases and the J segment 8 bases; nucleotides outside the gene matches: 5. The CDR3 protein is CASSPGTGDSPLHF. In DNA form, the CDR3 reads TGCGCCAGCAGTCCCGGGACAGGAGATTCACCCCTCCACTTT.

The rearrangement uses TRBV3-1 (or the pseudogene TRBV3-2) and TRBJ1-4; D not certain. The CDR3 loop spans 14 amino acids. Trimming removed 6 bases from V and 8 bases from J, with 16 bases in between. CDR1 LGHDT and CDR2 YNNKEL come from the germline V gene (reference sequence). The CDR3 loop reads CASSPGRRIEKLFF. CDR3 bases: TGTGCCAGCAGTCCCGGACGGAGGATCGAAAAACTGTTTTTT.

This clone was counted once. The chain joins TRBV11-3 to TRBJ2-3; no firm D call. CDR3 length: 16 residues. Germline CDR1 SGHNT, CDR2 YENEEA. V was shortened by 1 base and J by 0 bases, with 11 bases between the two germline ends. In DNA form, the CDR3 reads TGTGCCAGCAGCTTAGTTTGGGAACCAAGCACAGATACGCAGTATTTT. Translating it yields CASSLVWEPSTDTQYF.

The rearrangement uses TRBV4-1 and TRBJ2-7; 8 nucleotides align to TRBD1. The CDR3 runs 16 residues. V lost 1 base to trimming and J lost 3 bases; unmatched junction nucleotides: 8. The germline CDR1 and CDR2 sequences are MGHRA and YSYEKL. The CDR3 loop is CASSQARQGPNYEQYF. CDR3 coding DNA: TGCGCCAGCAGCCAAGCTCGACAGGGGCCCAACTACGAGCAGTACTTC.

The J gene is TRBJ2-6, the V gene TRBV5-1; D is possibly TRBD2 (6 bases). V lost 3 bases, J lost 14 bases, and 21 bases lay in between. The CDR3 has 15 amino acids. Germline V gene sequence: CDR1 SGHRS, CDR2 YFSETQ. The CDR3 here is CASSSDPGTEQLLTF. The DNA of the CDR3 is TGCGCCAGCAGCTCGGACCCCGGGACTGAACAACTCCTGACTTTC.

This rearrangement joins TRBV4-1 to TRBJ1-4; 7 bases are a match to TRBD1. Germline V CDR1 and CDR2: MGHRA, YSYEKL. After removal of 4 bases from V and 0 bases from J, the junction contained 5 bases not matched to a gene. This CDR3 comprises 16 residues. DNA of the CDR3: TGCGCCAGCAGCCCGCCGGGACAGCCAACTAATGAAAAACTGTTTTTT. Its translation is CASSPPGQPTNEKLFF.

This chain uses TRBV19 with TRBJ2-7, with 7 bases aligning to TRBD1. V was clipped by 0 bases and J by 5 bases; unmatched bases: 13. CDR3 length: 17 residues. CDR1 is LNHDA and CDR2 is SQIVND in the germline V gene (reference sequence). CDR3 in DNA: TGTGCCAGTAGTATAGATCTATTGGGCAGGGGGACGGACGAGCAGTACTTC. It translates to CASSIDLLGRGTDEQYF.

This sequence joins TRBV6-5 and TRBJ1-2; D may be TRBD1 (6 bases). The ends were cut back, 6 bases at V and 0 bases at J, with 11 bases in the middle. CDR1 and CDR2 from the germline V gene are MNHEY and SVGAGI. This CDR3 is built from 14 residues. The CDR3 region is CASRAGAANYGYTF. Written as DNA, the CDR3 is TGTGCCAGCAGGGCAGGGGCCGCTAACTATGGCTACACCTTC.

The chain combines TRBV25-1 with TRBJ1-5; 11 positions match TRBD1. Germline assignment: CDR1 MGHDK and CDR2 SYGVNS. This CDR3 has 16 amino acids. V gave up 4 bases and J gave up 4 bases; unmatched junction bases: 6. The CDR3 coding sequence is TGTGCCAGCAGTGGACCGGGACAGGGGGTAAATCAGCCCCAGCATTTT. It codes for CASSGPGQGVNQPQHF. Complete variable domain (other parts from reference TRBV25-1 and TRBJ1-5): EADIYQTPRYLVIGTGKKITLECSQTMGHDKMYWYQQDPGMELHLIHYSYGVNSTEKGDLSSESTVSRIRTEHFPLTLESARPSHTSQYLCASSGPGQGVNQPQHFGDGTRLSIL.

The rearrangement links TRBV29-1 to TRBJ1-2; unclear D gene. The CDR3 has 12 residues. V shed 6 bases and J shed 5 bases, with 13 bases lying between them. Germline CDR1 and CDR2: SQVTM and ANQGSEA. This chain's CDR3 is CSVTQYRYGYTF. Here the CDR3 DNA reads TGCAGCGTGACCCAATACCGGTATGGCTACACCTTC.

The chain combines TRBV6-1 with TRBJ1-5, with D hard to call. The CDR3 has 13 amino acids. Germline V gene sequence: CDR1 MNHNS, CDR2 SASEGT. The V and J ends lost 3 bases and 0 bases respectively, with 3 bases between them. The CDR3 here is CASSDISNQPQHF. CDR3 nucleotide sequence: TGTGCCAGCAGTGATATTAGCAATCAGCCCCAGCATTTT.

The J gene is TRBJ1-3, the V gene TRBV14, with D hard to call. CDR1 and CDR2 (germline): SGHDN, FVKESK. V was pared by 3 bases and J by 2 bases, with 11 bases between. The CDR3 length is 15 residues. The CDR3 reads CASSQRDDPGNTIYF. The CDR3 DNA sequence: TGTGCCAGCAGCCAGCGCGATGATCCTGGAAACACCATATATTTT.